The 8 T cell receptor beta chains listed next were all sequenced from one sample in a study of cytomegalovirus exposure and HLA in healthy donors. In the PCR, 60 Vbeta and 13 Jbeta primers were used. This table comes from immunoSEQ multiplex PCR, and its TCRdb copy is limited to in-frame clones, with some not included. The profile shows 110,000 or so clones, under 85% of them singletons. The specimen sequenced was PBMCs. Every receptor here comes from a man aged 40-55 years in good health and CMV-seronegative.

This clone was picked up a small number of times. This rearrangement joins TRBV7-9 to TRBJ2-1, with 8 bases lining up with TRBD2. The CDR3 runs to 15 residues. Germline loops: CDR1 SEHNR, CDR2 FQNEAQ (reference sequence). After removal of 5 bases from V and 4 bases from J, the junction contained 7 bases not matched to a gene. The CDR3 sequence is CASSPGTRRYNEQFF. The CDR3 DNA reads as TGTGCCAGCAGCCCCGGGACTAGGAGGTACAATGAGCAGTTCTTC.

This chain connects TRBV9 to TRBJ2-5, with TRBD2 as a possible D gene (6 bases). In germline, CDR1 is SGDLS, CDR2 YYNGEE. Trimming stripped 0 bases from V and 1 base from J, with 16 bases between. This CDR3 is 17 amino acids long. The CDR3 DNA follows: TGTGCCAGCAGCGTAGGGTCCCACGGGGGAGGCCAAGAGACCCAGTACTTC. Residues: CASSVGSHGGGQETQYF.

The V call is TRBV29-1, the J call TRBJ2-5; 8 bases match TRBD1. The germline V gene has CDR1 SQVTM and CDR2 ANQGSEA. Unmatched junction bases numbered 9, after V lost 5 bases and J lost 4 bases. This CDR3 has 14 amino acids. The DNA for the CDR3 is TGCAGCGTTCAAAAAGGGACAGGTGGAGAGACCCAGTACTTC. Its protein product is CSVQKGTGGETQYF.

This clone has only a few counts. This chain uses TRBV19 with TRBJ1-2, with a weak D call TRBD1 (5 bases). Germline V gives CDR1 LNHDA, CDR2 SQIVND (reference sequence). The CDR3 has 13 amino acids. Trimming pared 1 base from V and 6 bases from J, leaving 9 bases between. The CDR3 sequence is CASSIGRDDGYTF. CDR3 sequence (DNA): TGTGCCAGTAGTATAGGCAGGGATGATGGCTACACCTTC.

This chain links TRBV9 with TRBJ2-5, with 7 bases that match TRBD2. Germline V CDR1 and CDR2: SGDLS, YYNGEE. The V and J ends lost 0 bases and 1 base, in that order; junction bases with no gene match: 3. The CDR3 has 15 residues. This CDR3 reads CASSVGPGGQETQYF. CDR3 sequence (DNA): TGTGCCAGCAGCGTAGGACCGGGGGGCCAAGAGACCCAGTACTTC.

CDR3 sequence reads: CASSLDGTFTHGYTF. The CDR3 coding sequence is TGTGCCAGCAGCTTAGACGGGACATTCACACATGGCTACACCTTC. The genes are TRBV7-3 and TRBJ1-2, with D possibly matching TRBD1 (6 bases). CDR1 is SGHTA and CDR2 is FQGTGA in the germline V gene. The CDR3 runs to 15 residues. V was pared by 2 bases and J by 6 bases, with 16 bases between. Filled out from reference TRBV7-3 and TRBJ1-2, the complete variable domain reads GAGVSQTPSNKVTEKGKYVELRCDPISGHTALYWYRQSLGQGPEFLIYFQGTGAADDSGLPNDRFFAVRPEGSVSTLKIQRTERGDSAVYLCASSLDGTFTHGYTFGSGTRLTVV.

CDR3 sequence reads: CASSLVAGIEQYF. In DNA, the CDR3 is TGTGCCAGCAGCTTGGTAGCGGGGATCGAGCAGTACTTC. This chain connects TRBV5-6 to TRBJ2-7, with 8 bases identical to TRBD2. CDR3 length: 13 residues. Germline V gene sequence: CDR1 SGHDT, CDR2 YYEEEE. With 0 bases clipped from V and 6 bases from J, the junction kept 2 bases outside the gene matches.

The chain carries TRBV29-1 and TRBJ2-3, with 10 nucleotides matching TRBD2. J gave up 5 bases and V 6 bases, and 14 bases lay outside the gene matches. CDR3 length equals 16 residues. Germline V CDR1 and CDR2: SQVTM, ANQGSEA. The CDR3 nucleotides read TGCAGCGTCCTTAACCCTAGCGGGGGCCGAGGAGATACGCAGTATTTT. Translating gives CSVLNPSGGRGDTQYF.